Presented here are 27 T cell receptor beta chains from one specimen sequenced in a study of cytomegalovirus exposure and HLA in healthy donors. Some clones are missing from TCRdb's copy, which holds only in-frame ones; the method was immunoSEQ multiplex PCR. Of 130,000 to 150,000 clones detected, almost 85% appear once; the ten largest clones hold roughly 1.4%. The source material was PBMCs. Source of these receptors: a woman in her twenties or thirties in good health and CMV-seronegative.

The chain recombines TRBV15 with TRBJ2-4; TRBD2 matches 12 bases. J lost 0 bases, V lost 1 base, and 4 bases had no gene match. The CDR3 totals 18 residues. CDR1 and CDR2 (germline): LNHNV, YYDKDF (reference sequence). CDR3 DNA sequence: TGTGCCACCAGCAGAGCACTAGCGGGGGGACTAGCCAAAAACATTCAGTACTTC. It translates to CATSRALAGGLAKNIQYF.

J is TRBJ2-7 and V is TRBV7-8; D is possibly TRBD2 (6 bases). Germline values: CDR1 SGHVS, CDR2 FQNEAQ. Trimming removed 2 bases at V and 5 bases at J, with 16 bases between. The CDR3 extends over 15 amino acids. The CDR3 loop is CASSLRRDEVDEQYF. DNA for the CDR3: TGTGCCAGCAGCTTAAGGCGGGATGAGGTTGACGAGCAGTACTTC.

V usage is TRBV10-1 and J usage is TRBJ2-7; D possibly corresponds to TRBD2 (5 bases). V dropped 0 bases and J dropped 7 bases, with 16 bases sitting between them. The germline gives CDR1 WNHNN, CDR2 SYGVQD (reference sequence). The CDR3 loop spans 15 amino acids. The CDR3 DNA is TGCGCCAGCAGTGAGTCGAAAGGCGGACTCGTTGAGCAGTACTTC. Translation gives CASSESKGGLVEQYF.

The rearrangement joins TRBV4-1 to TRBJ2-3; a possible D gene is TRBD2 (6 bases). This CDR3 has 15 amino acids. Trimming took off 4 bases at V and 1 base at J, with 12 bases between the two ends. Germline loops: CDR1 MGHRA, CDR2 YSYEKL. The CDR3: CASSLSSGGTDTQYF. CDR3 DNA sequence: TGCGCCAGCAGCCTTAGTAGCGGCGGCACAGATACGCAGTATTTT.

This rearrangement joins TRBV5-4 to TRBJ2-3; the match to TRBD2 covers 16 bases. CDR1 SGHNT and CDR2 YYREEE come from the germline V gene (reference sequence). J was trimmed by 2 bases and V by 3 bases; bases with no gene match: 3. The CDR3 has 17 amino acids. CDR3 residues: CASSSGTSGGATDTQYF. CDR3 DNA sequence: TGTGCCAGCAGCTCTGGGACTAGCGGGGGGGCCACAGATACGCAGTATTTT.

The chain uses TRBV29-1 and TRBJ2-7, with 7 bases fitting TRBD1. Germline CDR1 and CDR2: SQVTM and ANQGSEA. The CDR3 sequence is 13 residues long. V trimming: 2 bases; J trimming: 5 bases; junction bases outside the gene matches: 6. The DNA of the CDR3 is TGCAGCGTTGAAAGGGACAGAGGTAACGAGCAGTACTTC. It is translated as CSVERDRGNEQYF.

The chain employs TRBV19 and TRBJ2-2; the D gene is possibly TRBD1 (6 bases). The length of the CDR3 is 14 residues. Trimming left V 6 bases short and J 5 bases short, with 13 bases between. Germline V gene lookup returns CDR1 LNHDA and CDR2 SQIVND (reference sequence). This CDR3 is CASSDTGLTGELFF. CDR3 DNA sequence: TGTGCCAGTAGCGATACAGGGTTGACCGGGGAGCTGTTTTTT. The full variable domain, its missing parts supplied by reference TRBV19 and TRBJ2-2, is DGGITQSPKYLFRKEGQNVTLSCEQNLNHDAMYWYRQDPGQGLRLIYYSQIVNDFQKGDIAEGYSVSREKKESFPLTVTSAQKNPTAFYLCASSDTGLTGELFFGEGSRLTVL.

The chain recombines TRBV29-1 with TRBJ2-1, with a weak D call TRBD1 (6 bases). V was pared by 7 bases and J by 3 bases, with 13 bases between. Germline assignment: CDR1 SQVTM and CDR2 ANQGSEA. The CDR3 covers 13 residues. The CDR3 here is CSGTYRVYNEQFF. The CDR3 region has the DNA TGCAGCGGCACGTACAGGGTCTACAATGAGCAGTTCTTC.

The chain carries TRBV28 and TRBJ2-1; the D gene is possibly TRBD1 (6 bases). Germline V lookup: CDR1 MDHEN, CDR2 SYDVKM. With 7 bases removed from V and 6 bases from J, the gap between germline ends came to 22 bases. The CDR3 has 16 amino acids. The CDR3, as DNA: TGTGCCAGCACTCTCAGTGGTGGGGGCGTACGCAATGAGCAGTTCTTC. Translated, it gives CASTLSGGGVRNEQFF.

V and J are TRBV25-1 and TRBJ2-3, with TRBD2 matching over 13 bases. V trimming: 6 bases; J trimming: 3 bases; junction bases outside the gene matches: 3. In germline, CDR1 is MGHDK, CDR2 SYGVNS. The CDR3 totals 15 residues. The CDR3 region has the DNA TGTGCCAGCAGCCGGACTAGCGGGGGAACAGATACGCAGTATTTT. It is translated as CASSRTSGGTDTQYF.

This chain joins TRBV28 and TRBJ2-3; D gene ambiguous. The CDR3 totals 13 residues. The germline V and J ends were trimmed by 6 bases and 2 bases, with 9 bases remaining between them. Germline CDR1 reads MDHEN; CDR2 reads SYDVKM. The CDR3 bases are TGTGCCAGCAGCCTATCTGACACAGATACGCAGTATTTT. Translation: CASSLSDTDTQYF.

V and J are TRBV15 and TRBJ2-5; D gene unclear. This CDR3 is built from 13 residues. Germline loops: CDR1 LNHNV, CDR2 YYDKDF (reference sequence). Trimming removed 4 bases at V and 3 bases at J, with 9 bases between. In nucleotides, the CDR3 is TGTGCCACCAGCACCACTATGGAAGAGACCCAGTACTTC. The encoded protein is CATSTTMEETQYF.

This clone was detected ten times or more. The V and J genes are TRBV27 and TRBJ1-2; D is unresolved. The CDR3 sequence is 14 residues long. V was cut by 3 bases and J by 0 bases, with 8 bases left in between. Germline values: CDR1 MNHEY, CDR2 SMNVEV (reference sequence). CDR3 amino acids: CASSFRGANYGYTF. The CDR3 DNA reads TGTGCCAGCAGTTTTAGAGGTGCTAACTATGGCTACACCTTC.

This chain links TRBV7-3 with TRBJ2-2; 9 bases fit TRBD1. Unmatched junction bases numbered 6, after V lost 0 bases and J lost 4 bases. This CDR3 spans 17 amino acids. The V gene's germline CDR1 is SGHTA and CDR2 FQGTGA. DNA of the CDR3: TGTGCCAGCAGCTTAACGGGAGACAGGGGGGGCACCGGGGAGCTGTTTTTT. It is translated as CASSLTGDRGGTGELFF. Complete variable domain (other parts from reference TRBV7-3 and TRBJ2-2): GAGVSQTPSNKVTEKGKYVELRCDPISGHTALYWYRQSLGQGPEFLIYFQGTGAADDSGLPNDRFFAVRPEGSVSTLKIQRTERGDSAVYLCASSLTGDRGGTGELFFGEGSRLTVL.

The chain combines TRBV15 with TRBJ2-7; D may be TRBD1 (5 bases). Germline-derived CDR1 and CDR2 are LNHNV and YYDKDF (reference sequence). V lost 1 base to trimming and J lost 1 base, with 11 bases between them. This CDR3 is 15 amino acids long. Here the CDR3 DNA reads TGTGCCACCAGCAGAGGAAAGGACACATCCTACGAGCAGTACTTC. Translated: CATSRGKDTSYEQYF.

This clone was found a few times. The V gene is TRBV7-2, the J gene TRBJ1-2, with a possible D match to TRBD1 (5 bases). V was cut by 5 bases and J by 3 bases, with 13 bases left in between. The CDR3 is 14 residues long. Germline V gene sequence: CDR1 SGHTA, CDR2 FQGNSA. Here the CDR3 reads CASSALGGDYGYTF. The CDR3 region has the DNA TGTGCCAGCAGCGCCCTCGGGGGGGACTATGGCTACACCTTC.

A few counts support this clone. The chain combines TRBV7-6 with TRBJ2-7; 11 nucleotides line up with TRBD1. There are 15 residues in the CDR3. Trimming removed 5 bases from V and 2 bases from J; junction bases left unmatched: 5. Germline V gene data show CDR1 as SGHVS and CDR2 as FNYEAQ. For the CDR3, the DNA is TGTGCCAGCAGCCCGGGACAGGGGGGGACCTACGAGCAGTACTTC. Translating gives CASSPGQGGTYEQYF.

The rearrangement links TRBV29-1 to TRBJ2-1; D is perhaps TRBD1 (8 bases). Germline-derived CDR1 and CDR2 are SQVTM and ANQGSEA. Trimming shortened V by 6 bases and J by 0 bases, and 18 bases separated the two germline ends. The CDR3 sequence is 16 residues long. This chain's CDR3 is CSVPKQGGSSYNEQFF. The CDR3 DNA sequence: TGCAGCGTACCCAAACAGGGGGGGAGCTCCTACAATGAGCAGTTCTTC.

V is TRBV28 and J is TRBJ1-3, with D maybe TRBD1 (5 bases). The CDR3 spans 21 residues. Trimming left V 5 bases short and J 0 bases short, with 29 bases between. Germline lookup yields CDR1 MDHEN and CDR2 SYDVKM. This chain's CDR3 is CASSLIAWFERDRISGNTIYF. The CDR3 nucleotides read TGTGCCAGCAGTCTTATAGCTTGGTTTGAAAGAGACAGAATCTCTGGAAACACCATATATTTT.

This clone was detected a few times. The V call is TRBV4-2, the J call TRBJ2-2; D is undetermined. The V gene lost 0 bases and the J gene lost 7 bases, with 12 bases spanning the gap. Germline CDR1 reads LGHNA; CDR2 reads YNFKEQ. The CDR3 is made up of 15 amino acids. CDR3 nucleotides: TGTGCCAGCAGCCAAGATCAGAGACACGGCGGGGAGCTGTTTTTT. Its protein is CASSQDQRHGGELFF.

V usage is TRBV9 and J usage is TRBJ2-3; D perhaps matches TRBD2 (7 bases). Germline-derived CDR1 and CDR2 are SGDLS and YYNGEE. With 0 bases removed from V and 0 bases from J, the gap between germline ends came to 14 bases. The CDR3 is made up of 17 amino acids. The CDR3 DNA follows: TGTGCCAGCAGCGTAGTCCATGGCGGGGGCAGCACAGATACGCAGTATTTT. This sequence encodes CASSVVHGGGSTDTQYF.

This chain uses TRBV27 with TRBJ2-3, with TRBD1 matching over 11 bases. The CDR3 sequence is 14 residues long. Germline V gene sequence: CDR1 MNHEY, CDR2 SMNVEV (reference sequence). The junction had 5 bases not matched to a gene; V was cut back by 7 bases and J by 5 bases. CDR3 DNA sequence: TGTGCCAGCACCTGGACAGGGGGCAAAGATACGCAGTATTTT. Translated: CASTWTGGKDTQYF.

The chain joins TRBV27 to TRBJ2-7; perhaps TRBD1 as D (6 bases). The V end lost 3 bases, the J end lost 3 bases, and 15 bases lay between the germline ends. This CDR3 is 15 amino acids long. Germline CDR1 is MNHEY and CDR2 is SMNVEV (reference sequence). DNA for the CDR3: TGTGCCAGCAGTTTCCTCCGGGACAAAAGCTACGAGCAGTACTTC. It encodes CASSFLRDKSYEQYF.

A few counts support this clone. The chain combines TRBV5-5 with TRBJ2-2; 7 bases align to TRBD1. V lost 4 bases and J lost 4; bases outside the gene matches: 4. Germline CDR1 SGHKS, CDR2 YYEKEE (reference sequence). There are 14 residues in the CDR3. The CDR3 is CASSARDSTGELFF. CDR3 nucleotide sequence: TGTGCCAGCAGCGCCCGGGACAGCACCGGGGAGCTGTTTTTT.

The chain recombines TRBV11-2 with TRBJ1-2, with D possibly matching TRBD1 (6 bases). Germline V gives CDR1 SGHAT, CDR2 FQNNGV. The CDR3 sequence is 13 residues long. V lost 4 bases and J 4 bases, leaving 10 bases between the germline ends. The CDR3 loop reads CASSYGQFYGYTF. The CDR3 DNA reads TGTGCCAGCAGCTACGGACAGTTCTATGGCTACACCTTC.

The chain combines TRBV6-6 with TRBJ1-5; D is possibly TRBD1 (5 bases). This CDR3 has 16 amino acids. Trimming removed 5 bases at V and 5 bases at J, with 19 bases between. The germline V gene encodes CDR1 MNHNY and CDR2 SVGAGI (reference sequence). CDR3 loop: CASSQQPGGGDQPQHF. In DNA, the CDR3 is TGTGCCAGCAGTCAACAGCCCGGGGGAGGGGATCAGCCCCAGCATTTT.

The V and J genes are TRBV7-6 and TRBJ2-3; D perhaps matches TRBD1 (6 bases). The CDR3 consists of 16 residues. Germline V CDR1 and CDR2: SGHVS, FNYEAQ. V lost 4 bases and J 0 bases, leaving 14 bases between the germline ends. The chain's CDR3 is CASSSNWGLSTDTQYF. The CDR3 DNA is TGTGCCAGCAGCTCAAATTGGGGGCTAAGCACAGATACGCAGTATTTT.